These 3 T cell receptor beta chains came from one sample sequenced in a study of T-cell reconstitution after alpha-beta-depleted transplantation in children. TCRbeta library preparation incorporated unique molecular identifiers. MiXCR was run by TCRdb on the PCR reads, yielding one entry per CDR3 protein. The top ten clones hold 27% of a sample with 400,000 to 450,000 distinct CDR3 sequences, roughly 43% of them seen once. The specimen comprised PBMCs, sampled before TCRalphabeta/CD19-depleted stem cell transplant. The receptors derive from a girl aged 2 to 10 with aplastic anemia, due to receive a stem cell transplant.

The chain joins TRBV10-3 to TRBJ2-3; 9 nucleotides line up with TRBD2. The junction had 2 bases not matched to a gene; V was cut back by 4 bases and J by 3 bases. Germline-derived CDR1 and CDR2 are ENHRY and SYGVKD. The CDR3 totals 14 residues. DNA for the CDR3: TGTGCCATCAGTGTGGCGGGGGGGACAGATACGCAGTATTTT. Protein: CAISVAGGTDTQYF.

The chain uses TRBV10-3 and TRBJ2-7, with D unresolved. V dropped 2 bases and J dropped 6 bases, with 5 bases sitting between them. CDR1 ENHRY and CDR2 SYGVKD come from the germline V gene. The CDR3 loop spans 11 amino acids. CDR3 DNA: TGTGCCATCAGTGAGCGCTCCGAGCAGTACTTC. Protein sequence: CAISERSEQYF.

The V and J genes are TRBV29-1 and TRBJ2-4, with D possibly being TRBD1 (6 bases). The length of the CDR3 is 19 residues. Germline-derived CDR1 and CDR2 are SQVTM and ANQGSEA. Trimming removed 3 bases from V and 1 base from J, with 25 bases in between. Here the CDR3 reads CSVEGPTGQTGYAKNIQYF. DNA of the CDR3: TGCAGCGTTGAGGGTCCGACAGGCCAGACGGGTTATGCCAAAAACATTCAGTACTTC.